The 2 T cell receptor beta chains below were found in one sample sequenced in a study of blood T cells in healthy people across ages. The second PCR ran 7 to 11 cycles with a sample-barcoded 5' primer and J-beta primers. TCRdb re-derived calls from the 5' RACE reads in MiXCR, one entry per CDR3 protein. The table lists some 730,000 distinct CDR3 sequences, 20% to 25% of them singletons, with about 22% in the top ten. Sequenced sample: blood. Receptors originate from a man between 65 and 79 years old in good health.

The table lists this clonotype with a few counts. V gene TRBV12-3 or TRBV12-4 combines with J gene TRBJ2-4; 13 bases are shared with TRBD2. V gave up 3 bases and J gave up 4 bases; unmatched junction bases: 3. CDR3 length equals 16 residues. The CDR3 region is CASSFAGLAGKNIQYF. The DNA of the CDR3 is TGTGCCAGCAGTTTTGCGGGACTAGCGGGAAAAAACATTCAGTACTTC.

This sequence joins TRBV28 and TRBJ1-4; the D gene is possibly TRBD1 (6 bases). Germline lookup yields CDR1 MDHEN and CDR2 SYDVKM. CDR3 length equals 14 residues. The V and J ends lost 5 bases and 6 bases respectively, with 13 bases between them. CDR3 protein: CASSNRVIDEKLFF. The CDR3 DNA is TGTGCCAGCAGTAACAGGGTTATAGATGAAAAACTGTTTTTT.